This TCR beta chain was retrieved from a study of blood T cell repertoires in COVID-19. Across the whole study: Collection of acute and convalescent COVID-19 samples took place in the United States, Italy and Spain. T cells, B-cell-depleted T cells, or PBMCs provided the cDNA or gDNA that served as material.

V lost 4 bases and J lost 5; bases outside the gene matches: 12. The CDR3 covers 17 residues. CDR1 is LNHNV, CDR2 YYDKDF, per germline (reference sequence). Under the authors' procedure: Researchers report that nucleated cell counts were estimated from reference gene primer amplification. Data came from immunoSEQ multiplex PCR; TCRdb stores just in-frame clones and leaves some out. The DNA gave D and trimming, while V, J and clone size come from that table. The profile covers hundreds of thousands of clones, with 82% appearing a single time and around 3.5% taken by the ten largest. The rearrangement joins TRBV15 to TRBJ2-5, with 11 bases aligning to TRBD2. Sequences were obtained from peripheral blood. This TCR derives from a woman over 75 with acute or convalescent COVID-19. CDR3 sequence: CATSKGLAGLIGETQYF. The CDR3 nucleotides are TGTGCCACCAGCAAAGGACTAGCGGGCCTTATAGGGGAGACCCAGTACTTC. Together with reference TRBV15 and TRBJ2-5, the CDR3 gives the full variable domain: DAMVIQNPRYQVTQFGKPVTLSCSQTLNHNVMYWYQQKSSQAPKLLFHYYDKDFNNEADTPDNFQSRRPNTSFCFLDIRSPGLGDTAMYLCATSKGLAGLIGETQYFGPGTRLLVL.